The subject of this entry is one T cell receptor (beta chain). Its target antigen remains unknown. It has no much larger one-base neighbor in the sample; base qualities were not kept. V loses 1 base of germline sequence and J loses 0 bases, and the interval between the two ends is 7 bases. CDR1 SGHRS and CDR2 YFSETQ are derived from the germline V gene. Counted from cysteine to phenylalanine, this CDR3 has 14 amino acids. The only DNA kept is the CDR3, 42 bases in frame from the first base. These data come from a study of blood T cell repertoires in COVID-19 (dated by TCRdb to 2018 to 2020). About the full investigation: Samples from collaborators originated in the United States, Italy and Spain and spanned both the acute and convalescent phases of COVID-19. The prospective study material was composed of cDNA or gDNA derived from T cells, B-cell-depleted T cells, or PBMCs. Where available, HLA class I and class II types were obtained from metadata supplied by the sample provider rather than from assay-based typing. Deeply sampled blood TCRbeta repertoires from subjects exposed to, actively infected with, or recovered from COVID-19 were included in the dataset. Sample metadata almost always included a de-identified subject ID, COVID-19 status, age in years and sex. Samples were obtained from the ongoing ImmuneRACE study (first 160 participants) and from about 1,300 subjects provided by 6 global collaborators. The repertoires were released in a freely available public database intended as a resource for research on the immune response to SARS-CoV-2. Paper-wide results and their limitations: How much clinical and demographic metadata was included differed by source and by participant, and the metadata was provided uncurated.

The immunoSEQ Assay, a bias-controlled multiplex PCR, was used to amplify TCRbeta CDR3 regions from genomic DNA. The paper's processing steps were these. Nucleated cell counts per sample were estimated from amplification of reference gene primers within the assay. To quantify the absolute abundance of each unique TCRbeta CDR3 rearrangement, sequence reads were collapsed and filtered. For each sample, productive Simpson clonality was calculated as the square root of Simpson's diversity index across productive rearrangements. Held by TCRdb, this immuneACCESS table contains in-frame sequences only and omits some clones. Under half of the omission traces to an unresolved V gene where checked; the cause of the rest is unknown. V, J and clone size reflect that table, while D and trimming were determined from the DNA. The sample contains 130,000 to 150,000 clones, 84% of them found a single time. Approximately 9.5% of the sample belongs to the ten largest clones.

The collaborating institutions used their own protocols to collect whole blood in K2EDTA tubes. Collaborator samples were shipped for TCRbeta analysis as frozen whole blood, isolated PBMCs, or DNA extracted from either sample type. The chain employs TRBV5-1 and TRBJ1-2, with the D gene not clear enough to name. The TCR originated in a woman aged 80 or over in a cohort sampled during active or convalescent COVID-19. Sequenced material: peripheral blood. The nucleotides are TGCGCCAGCAGCTTGAACAGTGCTAACTATGGCTACACCTTC. Its coded protein is CASSLNSANYGYTF.